The rows below give T cell receptor beta chains drawn from one sample of a study of cytomegalovirus exposure and HLA in healthy donors. TCRdb's copy holds only in-frame clones and misses some; the assay was immunoSEQ multiplex PCR. The top ten hold 0.83% of the sample, which has about 360,000 clones, roughly 90% seen once. The source material was PBMCs. These receptors were collected from a woman younger than 30 in good health and CMV-seronegative. The conserved cysteine and the conserved F or W are not part of the CDR3 here.

v_gene	j_gene	CDR3aa
TRBV9	TRBJ2-2	ASSPEHTGELF
TRBV30	TRBJ2-3	AWRRAGLKADTQY
TRBV7-9	TRBJ2-3	ASRGFSGRSTDTQY
TRBV6-5	TRBJ2-7	ASSYSRTGAYEQY
TRBV19	TRBJ1-2	ASRPTANYGYT
TRBV27	TRBJ1-5	ASRQGAGGNQPQH
TRBV28	TRBJ2-6	ASSPGGANVLT
TRBV7-8	TRBJ2-5	ASSLGPVFKETQY
TRBV19	TRBJ1-5	ASSILFGRGNQPQH
TRBV27	TRBJ2-7	ASSPAGGAYEQY
TRBV29-1	TRBJ2-1	SGGGRQNYNEQF
TRBV5-1	TRBJ1-1	ASTPKTVPSIANTEAF
TRBV5-1	TRBJ1-2	ASSPQGQGVNYGYT
TRBV27	TRBJ1-2	ASSLTGWGNYGYT
TRBV30	TRBJ2-1	AWDRGGEQF
TRBV5-1	TRBJ2-2	ASSPGTSGGNPNTGELF
TRBV30	TRBJ1-2	AWSATGLNYGYT
TRBV4-1	TRBJ1-1	ASSQDLGAGTEAF
TRBV7-2	TRBJ1-5	ASSHTGGGNQPQH
TRBV2	TRBJ1-2	ASRGDRYHGYT
TRBV7-9	TRBJ1-2	ASSTPRQGINYGYT
TRBV19	TRBJ2-1	ASVLGASGSNEQF
TRBV9	TRBJ2-1	ASSELTSFEQF
TRBV28	TRBJ2-7	ASSIPFRAPYEQY
TRBV27	TRBJ1-2	ASSRGGRPGMGYT
TRBV15	TRBJ1-5	ATSRGAGGKPQH
TRBV7-6	TRBJ1-6	ASSLSTGGSNSPLH
TRBV6-4	TRBJ2-1	ASSDLAGVANEQF
TRBV6-4	TRBJ2-3	ASSERGAIDTQY
TRBV2	TRBJ2-3	ASRTGRKTDTQY
TRBV6-1	TRBJ2-7	ASTEGQFSYEQY
TRBV27	TRBJ2-5	ASTPFARGGRETQY
TRBV11-2	TRBJ2-1	ASTPSSYNEQF
TRBV5-4	TRBJ2-6	ASSLDSSGANVLT
TRBV30	TRBJ1-6	AWNNGQGTNSPLH
TRBV5-1	TRBJ1-2	ASSDSTGRRGGYT
TRBV29-1	TRBJ1-2	SVEGYRGNYGYT
TRBV4-2	TRBJ2-1	ASSPERGGYNEQF
TRBV5-1	TRBJ2-2	ASSPGGGAGELF
TRBV7-9	TRBJ2-7	ASSLAWKEYEQY
TRBV7-9	TRBJ1-1	ASSPPINKELNTEAF
TRBV5-1	TRBJ2-3	ASSLAGIVDTQY
TRBV9	TRBJ2-1	ASSVGYRGDNEQF
TRBV9	TRBJ2-6	ASSPLGQGLANVLT
TRBV29-1	TRBJ2-7	SVQQGAGYEQY
TRBV4-1	TRBJ1-6	ASSLQGVRGSPLH
TRBV4-2	TRBJ2-1	ASSQVVRGGRGNEQF